The rows below give T cell receptor beta chains drawn from one sample of a study of blood T cell repertoires in COVID-19. TCRdb's copy holds only in-frame clones and misses some; the assay was immunoSEQ multiplex PCR. Here the sample spans around 270,000 clones, approximately 85% being singletons. Sequenced material: PBMCs or T cells enriched from blood (not recorded which). Receptor source: a woman aged 25 to 39 who had recovered from COVID-19. The conserved cysteine and the conserved F or W are not part of the CDR3 here. The order of the fields is D gene, V gene, CDR3 protein. A D gene is named only where the DNA matches it firmly.

>.|TRBV29-1
SVLLGDSNQPQH
>TRBD1|TRBV9
ASSTQQGLNTGELF
>.|TRBV5-6
ASSLAGGPKY
>.|TRBV7-3
ASSLGDQETQY
>.|TRBV11-3
ASSLLSTGELF
>TRBD2|TRBV28
ASSTGLAGGLQF
>.|TRBV5-1
ASSLYTAGLTYEQY
>.|TRBV28
ASSLRRRDYEQY
>.|TRBV28
ASRPGHSYEQY
>TRBD1|TRBV5-5
ASSFSLGRVLNQGADGYT